The 21 T cell receptor beta chains presented below share a single source sample, sequenced in a study of shared clonotypes between healthy human individuals. The protocol was immunoSEQ multiplex PCR, while the TCRdb copy is restricted to in-frame clones and leaves out a portion. The table shows about 600,000 clones, with around 97% occurring only once. Sequencing used naive CD4+ T cells sorted from blood. Subset meaning: CD45RA+ positively selected. These TCRs come from a woman in her twenties or thirties in good health.

The chain carries TRBV19 and TRBJ2-5; weak D call: TRBD2 (5 bases). Germline V lookup: CDR1 LNHDA, CDR2 SQIVND (reference sequence). Trimming left V 5 bases short and J 3 bases short, with 13 bases between. The CDR3 has 14 amino acids. CDR3 amino acids: CASSPRYGEETQYF. The CDR3 nucleotides are TGTGCCAGTAGTCCCCGGTACGGGGAAGAGACCCAGTACTTC.

V usage is TRBV29-1 and J usage is TRBJ1-2, with D uncertain. The germline V gene encodes CDR1 SQVTM and CDR2 ANQGSEA. The V end was cut by 3 bases, the J end by 7 bases, with 9 bases between. CDR3 size: 11 residues. This CDR3 is CSVDTVGGYTF. The CDR3 DNA is TGCAGCGTTGATACGGTTGGTGGCTACACCTTC.

This clone was seen only a few times. The chain combines TRBV30 with TRBJ2-6; D is perhaps TRBD1 (5 bases). CDR1 is GTSNPN and CDR2 is SVGIG in the germline V gene (reference sequence). V was clipped by 6 bases and J by 0 bases, with 9 bases between them. CDR3 length equals 14 residues. The CDR3 loop reads CACKGASGANVLTF. The CDR3 coding sequence is TGTGCCTGCAAAGGGGCCTCTGGGGCCAACGTCCTGACTTTC.

The V call is TRBV6-5, the J call TRBJ1-2; 7 bases are a match to TRBD1. Unmatched junction bases numbered 3, after V lost 5 bases and J lost 3 bases. Germline loops: CDR1 MNHEY, CDR2 SVGAGI. The CDR3 contains 13 residues. CDR3 nucleotides: TGTGCCAGCAGTCGTCAGGGGGACTATGGCTACACCTTC. It specifies CASSRQGDYGYTF.

Concerning this clone: Additional DNA sequences in this sample encode the identical CDR3. The chain uses TRBV9 and TRBJ2-3; D gene ambiguous. V lost 0 bases to trimming and J lost 6 bases, with 5 bases between them. The CDR3 contains 12 residues. CDR1 is SGDLS, CDR2 YYNGEE, per germline. CDR3 in amino acids: CASSVVGDTQYF. CDR3 nucleotides: TGTGCCAGCAGCGTAGTGGGGGATACGCAGTATTTT.

This rearrangement joins TRBV10-3 to TRBJ1-1; D not resolved. With 8 bases removed from V and 3 bases from J, the gap between germline ends came to 16 bases. The CDR3 sequence is 14 residues long. Germline values: CDR1 ENHRY, CDR2 SYGVKD. CDR3 region: CAIQRTGRDTEAFF. CDR3 bases: TGTGCCATCCAGAGGACCGGGAGGGACACTGAAGCTTTCTTT.

The chain joins TRBV7-7 to TRBJ2-2, with 11 nucleotides matching TRBD2. Germline CDR1 SSHAT, CDR2 FNYEAQ (reference sequence). CDR3 length: 17 amino acids. Unmatched junction bases numbered 2, after V lost 2 bases and J lost 0 bases. This CDR3 reads CASSLIAGGPNTGELFF. Here the CDR3 DNA reads TGTGCCAGCAGCTTAATAGCGGGAGGGCCGAACACCGGGGAGCTGTTTTTT.

This sequence joins TRBV2 and TRBJ2-3, with D possibly called TRBD1 or TRBD2 (5 bases each). Germline V gene sequence: CDR1 SNHLY, CDR2 FYNNEI. V was cut by 3 bases and J by 2 bases, with 15 bases left in between. The CDR3 has 16 residues. The CDR3 loop reads CASSDLGWDDTDTQYF. CDR3 sequence (DNA): TGTGCCAGCAGTGATTTAGGGTGGGACGACACAGATACGCAGTATTTT.

The V and J genes are TRBV2 and TRBJ2-1; D call uncertain. Germline V gene data show CDR1 as SNHLY and CDR2 as FYNNEI. The CDR3 is made up of 13 amino acids. The germline V and J ends were trimmed by 5 bases and 2 bases, with 7 bases remaining between them. CDR3 DNA sequence: TGTGCCAGCAGTCCACCGACCTACAATGAGCAGTTCTTC. It translates to CASSPPTYNEQFF. Looking up the rest from reference TRBV2 and TRBJ2-1 gives the full variable domain: EPEVTQTPSHQVTQMGQEVILRCVPISNHLYFYWYRQILGQKVEFLVSFYNNEISEKSEIFDDQFSVERPDGSNFTLKIRSTKLEDSAMYFCASSPPTYNEQFFGPGTRLTVL.

CDR3 sequence reads: CASSLTGLNYGYTF. The CDR3 DNA reads TGTGCCAGCAGTTTAACAGGGCTTAACTATGGCTACACCTTC. This chain links TRBV27 with TRBJ1-2; D may be TRBD1 (6 bases). Trimming stripped 2 bases from V and 1 base from J, with 8 bases between. The CDR3 has 14 amino acids. Germline V gene lookup returns CDR1 MNHEY and CDR2 SMNVEV (reference sequence).

In this sample, this clone turned up once. V usage is TRBV19 and J usage is TRBJ2-1, with TRBD2 matching 11 bases. The CDR3 totals 15 residues. The germline V gene encodes CDR1 LNHDA and CDR2 SQIVND (reference sequence). The V gene end was trimmed by 1 base and the J gene end by 8 bases; junction bases not matched to a gene: 4. CDR3 coding DNA: TGTGCCAGTAGTATAGTAACTAGCGGGAGCGATGAGCAGTTCTTC. This translates into CASSIVTSGSDEQFF.

The rearrangement links TRBV7-7 to TRBJ2-5; TRBD2 agrees at 11 bases. The CDR3 loop spans 16 amino acids. CDR1 and CDR2 (germline): SSHAT, FNYEAQ (reference sequence). J gave up 1 base and V 4 bases, and 5 bases lay outside the gene matches. In DNA, the CDR3 is TGTGCCAGCAGCTCGCTAGCGGGAGGTCTCCAAGAGACCCAGTACTTC. Its protein product is CASSSLAGGLQETQYF.

Turning to this clone: The junction departs from the called germline gene at one end, perhaps through a read error. The same CDR3 arises from other DNA sequences in this sample as well. The chain is built from TRBV6-5 and TRBJ1-2; D remains ambiguous. The CDR3 extends over 12 amino acids. Germline-derived CDR1 and CDR2 are MNHEY and SVGAGI. CDR3 coding DNA: TGTGCCAGCAGTGACCCAATCTATGGTTACACCTTC. This gives the protein CASSDPIYGYTF.

The V and J genes are TRBV5-1 and TRBJ1-1; D possibly corresponds to TRBD1 (5 bases). Trimming left V 0 bases short and J 3 bases short, with 12 bases between. The germline V gene encodes CDR1 SGHRS and CDR2 YFSETQ. The CDR3 is 15 residues long. The CDR3 region has the DNA TGCGCCAGCAGCTTGGGGCAGGGTGGGGACACTGAAGCTTTCTTT. This encodes CASSLGQGGDTEAFF.

The genes are TRBV7-2 and TRBJ2-7, with 7 bases identical to TRBD2. V lost 5 bases and J lost 2; bases outside the gene matches: 15. There are 17 residues in the CDR3. Germline V lookup: CDR1 SGHTA, CDR2 FQGNSA. The CDR3 reads CASSPDGGGPRAYEQYF. In nucleotides, the CDR3 is TGTGCCAGCAGCCCTGATGGGGGGGGACCACGAGCCTACGAGCAGTACTTC. Full variable domain (missing parts from reference TRBV7-2 and TRBJ2-7): GAGVSQSPSNKVTEKGKDVELRCDPISGHTALYWYRQSLGQGLEFLIYFQGNSAPDKSGLPSDRFSAERTGGSVSTLTIQRTQQEDSAVYLCASSPDGGGPRAYEQYFGPGTRLTVT.

The gene calls are TRBV27 and TRBJ1-5; TRBD1 agrees at 8 bases. The CDR3 is made up of 16 amino acids. V dropped 5 bases and J dropped 4; count of bases not matched to a gene: 10. CDR1 and CDR2 (germline): MNHEY, SMNVEV (reference sequence). The chain's CDR3 is CASSERGTGPNQPQHF. For the CDR3, the DNA is TGTGCCAGCAGTGAAAGGGGGACAGGCCCTAATCAGCCCCAGCATTTT.

This sequence joins TRBV19 and TRBJ1-3, with 7 bases that match TRBD1. CDR1 and CDR2 from the germline V gene are LNHDA and SQIVND (reference sequence). The CDR3 totals 19 residues. Losses at the gene ends were 8 bases for V and 0 bases for J; bases not matched to a gene: 19. The CDR3 DNA sequence: TGTGCCAGTCGACAGGGTTCTCCAAACCCGGGACTCTCTGGAAACACCATATATTTT. Translating gives CASRQGSPNPGLSGNTIYF.

The chain carries TRBV11-1 and TRBJ1-2, with D maybe TRBD1 (6 bases). CDR1 and CDR2 from the germline V gene are SGHAT and FQDESV (reference sequence). V lost 5 bases and J lost 5, with 18 bases in between. CDR3 length: 15 amino acids. The CDR3 loop reads CASSPSGRGMYGYTF. CDR3 sequence (DNA): TGTGCCAGCAGCCCCTCCGGGAGGGGGATGTATGGCTACACCTTC.

The V gene is TRBV18, the J gene TRBJ2-7; 7 bases line up with TRBD2. Per the germline V gene, CDR1 is KGHSH and CDR2 is LQKENI. Trimming cost V 0 bases and J 0 bases; bases outside gene matches: 5. CDR3 length equals 16 residues. The CDR3 DNA sequence: TGTGCCAGCTCACCACCCCTAGCGGCCAGCTCCTACGAGCAGTACTTC. It specifies CASSPPLAASSYEQYF.

In regard to this clone: This CDR3 is also generated by other DNA sequences in the sample. The chain carries TRBV10-3 and TRBJ2-7; no firm D call. From germline, CDR1 is ENHRY and CDR2 SYGVKD. The V end lost 3 bases, the J end lost 1 base, and 4 bases lay between the germline ends. This CDR3 has 12 amino acids. CDR3 bases: TGTGCCATCAGTGAACGATCCTACGAGCAGTACTTC. Protein sequence: CAISERSYEQYF.

This rearrangement joins TRBV5-4 to TRBJ1-5; no clear D gene. The CDR3 spans 16 residues. V was trimmed by 0 bases and J by 3 bases, leaving 13 bases between them. Germline assignment: CDR1 SGHNT and CDR2 YYREEE (reference sequence). The CDR3 reads CASSLERAGNNQPQHF. The CDR3 DNA follows: TGTGCCAGCAGCTTGGAAAGGGCAGGTAACAATCAGCCCCAGCATTTT.